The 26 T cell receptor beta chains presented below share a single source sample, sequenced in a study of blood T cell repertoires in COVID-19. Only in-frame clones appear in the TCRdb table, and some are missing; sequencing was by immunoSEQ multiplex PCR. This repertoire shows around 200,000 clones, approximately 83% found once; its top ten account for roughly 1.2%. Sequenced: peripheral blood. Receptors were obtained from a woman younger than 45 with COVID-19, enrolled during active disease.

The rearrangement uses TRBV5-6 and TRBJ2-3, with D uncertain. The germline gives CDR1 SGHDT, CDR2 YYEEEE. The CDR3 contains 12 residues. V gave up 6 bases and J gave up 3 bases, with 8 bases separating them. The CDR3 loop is CASTAGTDTQYF. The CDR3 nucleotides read TGTGCCAGCACGGCAGGAACAGATACGCAGTATTTT. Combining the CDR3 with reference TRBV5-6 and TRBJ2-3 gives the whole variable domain DAGVTQSPTHLIKTRGQQVTLRCSPKSGHDTVSWYQQALGQGPQFIFQYYEEEERQRGNFPDRFSGHQFPNYSSELNVNALLLGDSALYLCASTAGTDTQYFGPGTRLTVL.

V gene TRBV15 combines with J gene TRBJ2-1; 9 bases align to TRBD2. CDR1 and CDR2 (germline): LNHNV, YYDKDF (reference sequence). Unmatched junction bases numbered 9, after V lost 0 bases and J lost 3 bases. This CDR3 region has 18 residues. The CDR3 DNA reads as TGTGCCACCAGCAGAGATGTGGTTTGGCGGGAGGGCTACAATGAGCAGTTCTTC. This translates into CATSRDVVWREGYNEQFF.

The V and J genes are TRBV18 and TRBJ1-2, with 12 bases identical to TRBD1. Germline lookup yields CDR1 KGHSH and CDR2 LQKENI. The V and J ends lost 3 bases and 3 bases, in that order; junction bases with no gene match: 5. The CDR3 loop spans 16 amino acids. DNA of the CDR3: TGTGCCAGCTCACCTCCCGGGACAGGGGGCGACTATGGCTACACCTTC. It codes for CASSPPGTGGDYGYTF. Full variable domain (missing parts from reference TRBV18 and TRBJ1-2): NAGVMQNPRHLVRRRGQEARLRCSPMKGHSHVYWYRQLPEEGLKFMVYLQKENIIDESGMPKERFSAEFPKEGPSILRIQQVVRGDSAAYFCASSPPGTGGDYGYTFGSGTRLTVV.

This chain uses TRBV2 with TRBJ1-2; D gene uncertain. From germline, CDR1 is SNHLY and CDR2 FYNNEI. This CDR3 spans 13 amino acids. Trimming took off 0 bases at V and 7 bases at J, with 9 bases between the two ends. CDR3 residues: CASSEARQAGYTF. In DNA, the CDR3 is TGTGCCAGCAGTGAAGCGCGCCAGGCTGGCTACACCTTC.

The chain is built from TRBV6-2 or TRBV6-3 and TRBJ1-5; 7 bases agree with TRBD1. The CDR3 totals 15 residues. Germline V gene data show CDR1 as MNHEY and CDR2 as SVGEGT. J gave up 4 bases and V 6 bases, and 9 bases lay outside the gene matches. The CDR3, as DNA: TGTGCCAGCAGCCCCGGGGGACAGCGTAATCAGCCCCAGCATTTT. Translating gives CASSPGGQRNQPQHF.

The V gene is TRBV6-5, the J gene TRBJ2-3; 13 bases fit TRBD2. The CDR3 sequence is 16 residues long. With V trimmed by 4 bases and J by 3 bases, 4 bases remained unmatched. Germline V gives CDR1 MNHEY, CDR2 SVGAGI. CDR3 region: CASSSGTSGTTDTQYF. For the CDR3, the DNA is TGTGCCAGCAGTTCCGGGACTAGCGGGACTACAGATACGCAGTATTTT.

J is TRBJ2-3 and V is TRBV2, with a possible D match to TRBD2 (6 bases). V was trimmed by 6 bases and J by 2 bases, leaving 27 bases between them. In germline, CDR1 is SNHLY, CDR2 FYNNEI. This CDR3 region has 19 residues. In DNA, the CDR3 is TGTGCCAGCAGACAGGCCCAACGGGGGTCAGGGCACGACACAGATACGCAGTATTTT. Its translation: CASRQAQRGSGHDTDTQYF.

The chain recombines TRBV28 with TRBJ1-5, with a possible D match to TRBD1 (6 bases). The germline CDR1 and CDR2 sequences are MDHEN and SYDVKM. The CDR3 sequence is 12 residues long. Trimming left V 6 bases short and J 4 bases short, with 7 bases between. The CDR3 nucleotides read TGTGCCAGCAGGACAGGTAATCAGCCCCAGCATTTT. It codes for CASRTGNQPQHF.

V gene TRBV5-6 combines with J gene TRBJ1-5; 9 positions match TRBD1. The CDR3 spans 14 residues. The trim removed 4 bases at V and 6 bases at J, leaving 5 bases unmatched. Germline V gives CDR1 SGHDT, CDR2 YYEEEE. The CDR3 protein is CASSKGQGGQPQHF. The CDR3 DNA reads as TGTGCCAGCAGCAAGGGACAGGGAGGTCAGCCCCAGCATTTT. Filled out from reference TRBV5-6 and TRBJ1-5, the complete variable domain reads DAGVTQSPTHLIKTRGQQVTLRCSPKSGHDTVSWYQQALGQGPQFIFQYYEEEERQRGNFPDRFSGHQFPNYSSELNVNALLLGDSALYLCASSKGQGGQPQHFGDGTRLSIL.

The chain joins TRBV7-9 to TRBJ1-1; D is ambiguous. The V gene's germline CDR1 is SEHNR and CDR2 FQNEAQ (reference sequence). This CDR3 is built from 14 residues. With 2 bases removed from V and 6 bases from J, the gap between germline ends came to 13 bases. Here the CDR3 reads CASSLISGFAEAFF. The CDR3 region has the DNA TGTGCCAGCAGCTTAATTTCGGGATTTGCTGAAGCTTTCTTT.

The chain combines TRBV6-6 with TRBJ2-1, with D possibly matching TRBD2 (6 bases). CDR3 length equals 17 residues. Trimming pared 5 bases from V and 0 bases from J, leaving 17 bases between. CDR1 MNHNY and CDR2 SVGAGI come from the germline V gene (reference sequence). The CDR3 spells CASSPAGIRSSYNEQFF. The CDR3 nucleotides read TGTGCCAGCAGTCCTGCGGGGATCAGAAGCTCCTACAATGAGCAGTTCTTC.

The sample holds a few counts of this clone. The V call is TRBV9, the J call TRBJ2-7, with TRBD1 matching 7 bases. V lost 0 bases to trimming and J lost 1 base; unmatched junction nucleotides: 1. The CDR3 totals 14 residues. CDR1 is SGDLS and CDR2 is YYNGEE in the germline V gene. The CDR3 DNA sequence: TGTGCCAGCAGCGTAGAGGACAGGTCCTACGAGCAGTACTTC. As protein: CASSVEDRSYEQYF.

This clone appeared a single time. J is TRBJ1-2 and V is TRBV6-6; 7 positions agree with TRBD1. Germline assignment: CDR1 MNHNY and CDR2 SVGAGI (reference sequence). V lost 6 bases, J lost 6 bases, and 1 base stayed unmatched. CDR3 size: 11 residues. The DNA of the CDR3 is TGTGCCAGCAGACAGGGGAATGGCTACACCTTC. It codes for CASRQGNGYTF.

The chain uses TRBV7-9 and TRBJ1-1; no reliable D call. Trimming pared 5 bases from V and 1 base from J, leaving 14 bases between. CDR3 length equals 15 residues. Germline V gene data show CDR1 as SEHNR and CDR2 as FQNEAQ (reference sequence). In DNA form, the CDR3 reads TGTGCCAGCAGCCCGGCGGGAGGCAAGAACACTGAAGCTTTCTTT. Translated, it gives CASSPAGGKNTEAFF.

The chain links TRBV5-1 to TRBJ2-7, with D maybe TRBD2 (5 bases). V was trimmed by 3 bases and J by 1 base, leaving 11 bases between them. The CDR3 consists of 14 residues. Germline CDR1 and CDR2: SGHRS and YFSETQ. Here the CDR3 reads CASSSPEGSYEQYF. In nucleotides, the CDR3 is TGCGCCAGCAGCTCCCCCGAGGGATCCTACGAGCAGTACTTC.

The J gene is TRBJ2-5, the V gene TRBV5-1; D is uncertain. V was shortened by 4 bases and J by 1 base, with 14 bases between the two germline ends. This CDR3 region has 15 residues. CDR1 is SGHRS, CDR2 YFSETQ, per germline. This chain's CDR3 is CASSPEVRTQETQYF. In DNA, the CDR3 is TGCGCCAGCAGCCCCGAGGTCAGAACCCAAGAGACCCAGTACTTC.

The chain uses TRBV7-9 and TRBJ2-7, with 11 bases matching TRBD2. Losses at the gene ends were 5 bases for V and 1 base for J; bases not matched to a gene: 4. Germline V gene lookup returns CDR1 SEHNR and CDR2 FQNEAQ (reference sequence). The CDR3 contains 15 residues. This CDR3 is CASSASGRISYEQYF. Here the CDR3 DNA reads TGTGCCAGCAGCGCTAGCGGGAGGATTTCCTACGAGCAGTACTTC.

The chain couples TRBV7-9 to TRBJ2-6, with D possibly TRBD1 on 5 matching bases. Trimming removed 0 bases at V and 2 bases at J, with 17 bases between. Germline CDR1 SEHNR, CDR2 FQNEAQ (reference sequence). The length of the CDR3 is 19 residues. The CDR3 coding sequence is TGTGCCAGCAGCTTAGCCAAGTTGGGATACAGGCCTGGGGCCAACGTCCTGACTTTC. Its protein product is CASSLAKLGYRPGANVLTF.

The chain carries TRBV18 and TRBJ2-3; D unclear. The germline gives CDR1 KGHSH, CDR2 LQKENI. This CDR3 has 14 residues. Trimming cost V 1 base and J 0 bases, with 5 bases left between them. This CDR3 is CASSPRQSTDTQYF. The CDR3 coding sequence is TGTGCCAGCTCACCACGACAAAGCACAGATACGCAGTATTTT.

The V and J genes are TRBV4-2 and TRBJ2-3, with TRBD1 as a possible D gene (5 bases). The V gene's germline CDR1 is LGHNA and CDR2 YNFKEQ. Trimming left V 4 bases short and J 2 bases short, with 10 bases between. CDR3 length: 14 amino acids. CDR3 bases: TGTGCCAGCAGCCTCAGGGCCGCCACAGATACGCAGTATTTT. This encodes CASSLRAATDTQYF.

The DNA of the CDR3 is TGTGCCAGCAGCCTTTTGGGACTAGCGGGGGGAACAGATACGCAGTATTTT. It specifies CASSLLGLAGGTDTQYF. This rearrangement joins TRBV5-4 to TRBJ2-3; TRBD2 agrees at 15 bases. Germline V lookup: CDR1 SGHNT, CDR2 YYREEE (reference sequence). V trimming: 4 bases; J trimming: 3 bases; junction bases outside the gene matches: 6. The CDR3 runs to 17 residues.

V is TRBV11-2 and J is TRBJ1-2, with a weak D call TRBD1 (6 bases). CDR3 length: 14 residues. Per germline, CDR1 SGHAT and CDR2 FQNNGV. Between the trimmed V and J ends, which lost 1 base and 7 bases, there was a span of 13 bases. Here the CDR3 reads CASSLASGVGGYTF. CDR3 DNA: TGTGCCAGCAGCTTAGCGTCAGGGGTTGGTGGCTACACCTTC.

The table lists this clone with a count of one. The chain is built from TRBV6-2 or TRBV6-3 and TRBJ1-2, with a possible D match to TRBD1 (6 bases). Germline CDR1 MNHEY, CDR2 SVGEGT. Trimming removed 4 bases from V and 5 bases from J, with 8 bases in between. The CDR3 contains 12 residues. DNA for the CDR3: TGTGCCAGCAGTTTTCAGGGGTATGGCTACACCTTC. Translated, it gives CASSFQGYGYTF.

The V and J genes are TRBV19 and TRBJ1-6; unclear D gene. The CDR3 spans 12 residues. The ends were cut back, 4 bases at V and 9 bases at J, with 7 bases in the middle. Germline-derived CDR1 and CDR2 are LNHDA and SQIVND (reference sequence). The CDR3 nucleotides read TGTGCCAGTAGTAACGCGGCTTCACCCCTCCACTTT. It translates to CASSNAASPLHF.

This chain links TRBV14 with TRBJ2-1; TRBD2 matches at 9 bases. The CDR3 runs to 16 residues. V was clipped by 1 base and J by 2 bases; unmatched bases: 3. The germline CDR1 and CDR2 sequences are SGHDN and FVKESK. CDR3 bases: TGTGCCAGCAGCCAAGTGGCGGGAGGGACCTACAATGAGCAGTTCTTC. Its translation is CASSQVAGGTYNEQFF.

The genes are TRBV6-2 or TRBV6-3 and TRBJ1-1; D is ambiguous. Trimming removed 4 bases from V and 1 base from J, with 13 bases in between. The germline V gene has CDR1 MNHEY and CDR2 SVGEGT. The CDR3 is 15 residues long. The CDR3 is CASSSPGMGNTEAFF. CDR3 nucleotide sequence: TGTGCCAGCAGTTCCCCGGGGATGGGGAACACTGAAGCTTTCTTT.